This T cell receptor beta chain was identified during a study of T cell changes during pregnancy in multiple sclerosis. The germline V gene has CDR1 SGHRS and CDR2 YFSETQ. The junction had 11 bases not matched to a gene; V was cut back by 4 bases and J by 2 bases. The CDR3 covers 16 residues. Repertoires were generated with immunoSEQ multiplex PCR, while TCRdb's copy carries only in-frame clones and drops some. In the table there are some 52,000 clones, around 90% of which are singletons. The sample consisted of CD4+ T cells from peripheral blood mononuclear cells, taken before pregnancy. This receptor was obtained from a female donor with multiple sclerosis, enrolled in a pregnancy study. This chain joins TRBV5-1 and TRBJ2-5, with 7 bases that match TRBD2. The CDR3 nucleotides read TGCGCCAGCAGCAGTGCCCGGGAGGCGGGGCAAGAGACCCAGTACTTC. Protein sequence: CASSSAREAGQETQYF.